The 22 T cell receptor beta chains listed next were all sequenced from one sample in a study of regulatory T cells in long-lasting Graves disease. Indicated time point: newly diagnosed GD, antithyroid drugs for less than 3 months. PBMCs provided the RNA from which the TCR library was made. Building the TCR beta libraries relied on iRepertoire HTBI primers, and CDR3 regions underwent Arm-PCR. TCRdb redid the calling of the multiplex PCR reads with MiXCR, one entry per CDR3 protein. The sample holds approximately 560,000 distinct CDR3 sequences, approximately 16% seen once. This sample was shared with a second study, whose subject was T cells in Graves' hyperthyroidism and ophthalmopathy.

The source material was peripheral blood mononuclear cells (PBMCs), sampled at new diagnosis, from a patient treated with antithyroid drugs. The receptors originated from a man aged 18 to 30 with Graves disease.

The CDR3 DNA reads TGCGCCAGCAGCCAAGATAAGGGGACGTTGCAGTACTTC. This translates into CASSQDKGTLQYF. V is TRBV4-1 and J is TRBJ2-7; tentatively, D is TRBD1 or TRBD2 (5 bases each). V was shortened by 0 bases and J by 9 bases, with 12 bases between the two germline ends. The CDR3 has 13 amino acids. The V gene's germline CDR1 is MGHRA and CDR2 YSYEKL.

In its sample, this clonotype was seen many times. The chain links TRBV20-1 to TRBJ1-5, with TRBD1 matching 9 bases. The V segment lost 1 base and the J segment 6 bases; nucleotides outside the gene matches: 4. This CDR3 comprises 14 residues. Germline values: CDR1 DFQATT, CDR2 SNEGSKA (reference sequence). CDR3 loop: CSARGTGEPQPQHF. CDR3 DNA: TGCAGTGCTAGAGGGACAGGGGAACCTCAGCCCCAGCATTTT.

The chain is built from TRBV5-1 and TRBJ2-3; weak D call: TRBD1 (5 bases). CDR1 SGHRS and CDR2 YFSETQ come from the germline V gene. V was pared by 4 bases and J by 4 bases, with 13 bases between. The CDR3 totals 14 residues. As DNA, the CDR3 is TGCGCCAGCAGCCGAGACAGACCTTCAGATACGCAGTATTTT. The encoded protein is CASSRDRPSDTQYF.

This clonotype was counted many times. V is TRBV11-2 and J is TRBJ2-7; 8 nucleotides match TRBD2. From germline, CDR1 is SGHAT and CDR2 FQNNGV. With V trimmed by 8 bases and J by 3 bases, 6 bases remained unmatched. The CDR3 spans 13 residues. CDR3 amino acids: CASSGGPHYEQYF. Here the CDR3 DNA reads TGTGCCAGCTCGGGAGGGCCTCACTACGAGCAGTACTTC.

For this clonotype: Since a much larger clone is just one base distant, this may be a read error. The CDR3, as DNA: TGTGCCTGGACGACAGGGAGCTCCTACAATGAGCAGCTCTTC. The encoded protein is CAWTTGSSYNEQLF. The rearrangement uses TRBV30 and TRBJ2-1; TRBD1 agrees at 7 bases. Germline V gene lookup returns CDR1 GTSNPN and CDR2 SVGIG (reference sequence). The CDR3 loop spans 14 amino acids.

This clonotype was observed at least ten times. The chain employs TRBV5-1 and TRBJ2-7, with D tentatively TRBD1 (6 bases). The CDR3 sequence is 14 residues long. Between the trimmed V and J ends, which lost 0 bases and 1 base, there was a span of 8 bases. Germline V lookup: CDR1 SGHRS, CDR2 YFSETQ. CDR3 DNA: TGCGCCAGCAGCTTGGCCGGGACATCCTACGAGCAGTACTTC. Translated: CASSLAGTSYEQYF.

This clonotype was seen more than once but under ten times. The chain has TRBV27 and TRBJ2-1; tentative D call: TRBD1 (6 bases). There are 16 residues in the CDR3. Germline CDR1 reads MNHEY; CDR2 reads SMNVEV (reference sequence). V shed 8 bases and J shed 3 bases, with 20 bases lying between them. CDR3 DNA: TGTGCCAGCTTGACCACAGGGAGCTTTGGCTACAATGAGCAGTTCTTC. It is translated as CASLTTGSFGYNEQFF.

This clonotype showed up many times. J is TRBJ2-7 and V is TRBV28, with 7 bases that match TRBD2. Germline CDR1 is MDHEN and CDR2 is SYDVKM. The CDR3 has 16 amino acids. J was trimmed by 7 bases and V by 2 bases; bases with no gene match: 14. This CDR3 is CASSLGLGLMGLEQYF. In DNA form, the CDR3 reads TGTGCCAGCAGTTTAGGCCTGGGACTAATGGGGTTGGAGCAGTACTTC.

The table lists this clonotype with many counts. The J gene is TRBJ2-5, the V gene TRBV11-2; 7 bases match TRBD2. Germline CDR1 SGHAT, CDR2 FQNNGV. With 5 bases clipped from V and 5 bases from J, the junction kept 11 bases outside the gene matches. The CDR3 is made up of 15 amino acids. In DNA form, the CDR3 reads TGTGCCAGCAGCCTAGGGGCGGGAGAGAGGGAGACCCAGTACTTC. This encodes CASSLGAGERETQYF.

The CDR3 loop is CASSLGRETEAFF. The CDR3 coding sequence is TGTGCCAGCAGCTTAGGCAGGGAAACTGAAGCTTTCTTT. This chain joins TRBV7-9 and TRBJ1-1; tentative D call: TRBD1 (5 bases). From germline, CDR1 is SEHNR and CDR2 FQNEAQ (reference sequence). The V end lost 1 base, the J end lost 5 bases, and 8 bases lay between the germline ends. The CDR3 contains 13 residues.

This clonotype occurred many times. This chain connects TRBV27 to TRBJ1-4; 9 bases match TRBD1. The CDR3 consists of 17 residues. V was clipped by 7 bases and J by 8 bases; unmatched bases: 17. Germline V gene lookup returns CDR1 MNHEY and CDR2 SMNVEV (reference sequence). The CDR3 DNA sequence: TGTGCCAGCATTTGCTACCCCCGCAGGGACAGGGACGAAAAACTGTTTTTT. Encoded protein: CASICYPRRDRDEKLFF. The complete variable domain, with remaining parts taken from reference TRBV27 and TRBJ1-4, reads EAQVTQNPRYLITVTGKKLTVTCSQNMNHEYMSWYRQDPGLGLRQIYYSMNVEVTDKGDVPEGYKVSRKEKRNFPLILESPSPNQTSLYFCASICYPRRDRDEKLFFGSGTQLSVL.

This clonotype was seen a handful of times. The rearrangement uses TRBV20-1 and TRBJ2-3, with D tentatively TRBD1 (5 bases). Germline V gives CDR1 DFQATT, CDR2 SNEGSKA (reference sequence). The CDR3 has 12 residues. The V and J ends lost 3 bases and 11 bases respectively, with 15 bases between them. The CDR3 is CSARGLEVKQYF. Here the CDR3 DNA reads TGCAGTGCTAGGGGGCTAGAGGTTAAGCAGTATTTT.

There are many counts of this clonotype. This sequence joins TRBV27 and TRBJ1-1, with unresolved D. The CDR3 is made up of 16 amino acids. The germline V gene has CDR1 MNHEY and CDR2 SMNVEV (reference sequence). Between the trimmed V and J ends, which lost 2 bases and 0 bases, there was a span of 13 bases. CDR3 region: CASSLRDSELNTEAFF. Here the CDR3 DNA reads TGTGCCAGCAGTTTACGGGATTCTGAATTGAACACTGAAGCTTTCTTT.

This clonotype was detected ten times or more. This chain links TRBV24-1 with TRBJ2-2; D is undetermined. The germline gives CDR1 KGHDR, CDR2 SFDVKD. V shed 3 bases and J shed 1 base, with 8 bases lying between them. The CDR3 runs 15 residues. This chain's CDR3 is CATSDHRKNTGELFF. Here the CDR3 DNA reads TGTGCCACCAGTGATCACAGAAAGAACACCGGGGAGCTGTTTTTT.

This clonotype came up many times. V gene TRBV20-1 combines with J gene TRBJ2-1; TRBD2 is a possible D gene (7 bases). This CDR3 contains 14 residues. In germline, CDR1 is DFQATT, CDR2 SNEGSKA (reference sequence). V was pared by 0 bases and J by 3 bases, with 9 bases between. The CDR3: CSAREGGGYNEQFF. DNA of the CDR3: TGCAGTGCTAGAGAGGGAGGGGGCTACAATGAGCAGTTCTTC.

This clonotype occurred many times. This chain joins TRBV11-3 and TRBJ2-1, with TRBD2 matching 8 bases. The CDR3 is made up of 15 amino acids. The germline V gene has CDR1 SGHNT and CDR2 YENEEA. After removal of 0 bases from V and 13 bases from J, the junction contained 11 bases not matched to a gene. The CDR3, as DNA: TGTGCCAGCAGCTTAGATAGTCCCGGATTAGCGGGACAGTTCTTC. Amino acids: CASSLDSPGLAGQFF. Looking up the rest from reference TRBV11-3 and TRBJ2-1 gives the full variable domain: EAGVVQSPRYKIIEKKQPVAFWCNPISGHNTLYWYLQNLGQGPELLIRYENEEAVDDSQLPKDRFSAERLKGVDSTLKIQPAELGDSAVYLCASSLDSPGLAGQFFGPGTRLTVL.

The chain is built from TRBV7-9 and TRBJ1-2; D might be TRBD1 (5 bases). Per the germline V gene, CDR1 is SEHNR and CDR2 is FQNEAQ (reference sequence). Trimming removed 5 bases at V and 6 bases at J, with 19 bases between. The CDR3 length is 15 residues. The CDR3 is CASSLTGTGENGYTF. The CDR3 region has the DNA TGTGCCAGCAGCCTTACCGGGACCGGAGAGAATGGCTACACCTTC.

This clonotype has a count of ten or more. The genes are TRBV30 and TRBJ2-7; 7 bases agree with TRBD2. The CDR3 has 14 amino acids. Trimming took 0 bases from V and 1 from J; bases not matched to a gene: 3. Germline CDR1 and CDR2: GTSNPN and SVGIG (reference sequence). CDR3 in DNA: TGTGCCTGGAGTGTACTAGCGTCATCCTACGAGCAGTACTTC. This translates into CAWSVLASSYEQYF.

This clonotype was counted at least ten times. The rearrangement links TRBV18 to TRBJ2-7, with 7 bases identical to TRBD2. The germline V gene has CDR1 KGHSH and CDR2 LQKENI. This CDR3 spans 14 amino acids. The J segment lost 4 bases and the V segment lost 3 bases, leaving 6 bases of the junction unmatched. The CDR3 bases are TGTGCCAGCTCACCCCCGGGACTACCGTACGAGCAGTACTTC. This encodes CASSPPGLPYEQYF.

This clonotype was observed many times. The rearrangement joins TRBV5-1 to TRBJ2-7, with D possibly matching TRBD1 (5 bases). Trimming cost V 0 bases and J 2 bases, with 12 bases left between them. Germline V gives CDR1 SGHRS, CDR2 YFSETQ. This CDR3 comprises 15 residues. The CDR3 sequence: CASSLGPRDTYEQYF. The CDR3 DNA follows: TGCGCCAGCAGCTTGGGCCCCAGGGATACCTACGAGCAGTACTTC.

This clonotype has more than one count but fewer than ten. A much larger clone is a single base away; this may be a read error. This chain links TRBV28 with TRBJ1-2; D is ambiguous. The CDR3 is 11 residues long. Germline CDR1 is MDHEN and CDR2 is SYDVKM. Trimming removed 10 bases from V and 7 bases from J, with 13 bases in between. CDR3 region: CANSSTGGYTF. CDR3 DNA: TGTGCCAACAGCTCGACCGGTGGCTACACCTTC.

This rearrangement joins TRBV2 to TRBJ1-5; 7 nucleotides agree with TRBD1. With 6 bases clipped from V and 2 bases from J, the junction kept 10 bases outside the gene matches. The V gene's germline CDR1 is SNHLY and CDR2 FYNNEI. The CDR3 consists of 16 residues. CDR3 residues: CASRGDRAIGNQPQHF. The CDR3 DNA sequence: TGTGCCAGCAGGGGCGACAGGGCCATTGGCAATCAGCCCCAGCATTTT.